A single sample gave rise to the 15 T cell receptor beta chains below, sequenced in a study of cytomegalovirus exposure and HLA in healthy donors. Primers for the PCR totalled 60 Vbeta and 13 Jbeta. TCRdb keeps only in-frame clones here, not all; method: immunoSEQ multiplex PCR. Found here are some 120,000 clones; the top ten clones hold approximately 6.2%. The sequenced material came from PBMCs. The receptors shown here come from a man aged 40-55 years in good health and CMV-seropositive.

V is TRBV5-1 and J is TRBJ2-3; 10 nucleotides agree with TRBD2. The germline CDR1 and CDR2 sequences are SGHRS and YFSETQ. The CDR3 is made up of 18 amino acids. V lost 0 bases, J lost 2 bases, and 9 bases stayed unmatched. CDR3 region: CASSLGVAGGPYTDTQYF. CDR3 in DNA: TGCGCCAGCAGCTTGGGGGTAGCGGGAGGTCCCTACACAGATACGCAGTATTTT.

The chain combines TRBV19 with TRBJ2-1; 8 nucleotides line up with TRBD1. Trimming at V came to 4 bases and at J to 0 bases, leaving 5 bases not matched to a gene. The CDR3 extends over 16 amino acids. Germline assignment: CDR1 LNHDA and CDR2 SQIVND (reference sequence). In DNA form, the CDR3 reads TGTGCCAGTAGTAACGGACAGGGAAGCTCCTACAATGAGCAGTTCTTC. It is translated as CASSNGQGSSYNEQFF.

The CDR3 sequence: CASRKTSGNYNEQFF. The CDR3 region has the DNA TGTGCCAGCAGAAAGACTAGCGGGAATTACAATGAGCAGTTCTTC. This chain joins TRBV2 and TRBJ2-1; TRBD2 matches 11 bases. With V trimmed by 6 bases and J by 4 bases, 5 bases remained unmatched. The CDR3 runs to 15 residues. CDR1 is SNHLY, CDR2 FYNNEI, per germline.

The chain uses TRBV9 and TRBJ2-6, with D unclear. Trimming removed 2 bases at V and 1 base at J, with 7 bases between. The CDR3 totals 15 residues. The germline V gene encodes CDR1 SGDLS and CDR2 YYNGEE. CDR3 sequence: CASSVQASGANVLTF. The CDR3 DNA is TGTGCCAGCAGCGTCCAGGCATCTGGGGCCAACGTCCTGACTTTC.

The chain recombines TRBV29-1 with TRBJ1-1; D is perhaps TRBD1 (5 bases). The germline V and J ends were trimmed by 5 bases and 2 bases, with 12 bases remaining between them. Per germline, CDR1 SQVTM and CDR2 ANQGSEA. The CDR3 runs to 13 residues. CDR3 nucleotide sequence: TGCAGCGTTCAGGGAATGGGTAACACTGAAGCTTTCTTT. This codes for CSVQGMGNTEAFF.

The chain couples TRBV28 to TRBJ2-2; D is uncertain. This CDR3 contains 16 residues. The germline gives CDR1 MDHEN, CDR2 SYDVKM. V was pared by 4 bases and J by 0 bases, with 12 bases between. CDR3 amino acids: CASSSETQSNTGELFF. The CDR3 region has the DNA TGTGCCAGCAGTTCCGAGACTCAATCGAACACCGGGGAGCTGTTTTTT.

The chain couples TRBV7-9 to TRBJ2-1, with 7 bases matching TRBD1. Germline V gives CDR1 SEHNR, CDR2 FQNEAQ (reference sequence). The V segment lost 7 bases and the J segment 7 bases; nucleotides outside the gene matches: 13. This CDR3 is built from 15 residues. CDR3 protein: CASTQFLDRFNEQFF. The CDR3 DNA is TGTGCCAGCACCCAATTTCTGGACAGGTTTAATGAGCAGTTCTTC.

The chain combines TRBV2 with TRBJ2-7; 7 bases agree with TRBD1. Per germline, CDR1 SNHLY and CDR2 FYNNEI. Trimming took 5 bases from V and 0 from J; bases not matched to a gene: 4. The CDR3 covers 14 residues. In DNA form, the CDR3 reads TGTGCCAGCAGTTACAGGGGAAGCTCCTACGAGCAGTACTTC. Its protein is CASSYRGSSYEQYF.

The chain couples TRBV6-1 to TRBJ2-1; TRBD2 aligns across 7 bases. This CDR3 contains 15 residues. Losses at the gene ends were 5 bases for V and 15 bases for J; bases not matched to a gene: 19. Germline CDR1 MNHNS, CDR2 SASEGT. CDR3 bases: TGTGCCAGCAGTCCAAGTGGCACTAGCGCAAGGGCGGCGTTCTTC. It encodes CASSPSGTSARAAFF.

The rearrangement joins TRBV9 to TRBJ2-5, with 7 nucleotides matching TRBD1. V shed 3 bases, J shed 4 bases, and the junction held 3 bases outside the gene matches. The CDR3 contains 13 residues. Germline CDR1 and CDR2: SGDLS and YYNGEE. The CDR3 spells CASSGGQRETQYF. DNA of the CDR3: TGTGCCAGCAGCGGGGGACAGAGAGAGACCCAGTACTTC.

The V gene is TRBV7-6, the J gene TRBJ2-7, with D possibly matching TRBD1 (6 bases). Germline lookup yields CDR1 SGHVS and CDR2 FNYEAQ. The germline V and J ends were trimmed by 3 bases and 0 bases, with 15 bases remaining between them. The CDR3 runs 16 residues. For the CDR3, the DNA is TGTGCCAGCAGCTTCACAGGGTCCCGAAGCTCCTACGAGCAGTACTTC. It specifies CASSFTGSRSSYEQYF.

This chain joins TRBV6-1 and TRBJ2-7, with D possibly TRBD2 on 6 matching bases. The germline CDR1 and CDR2 sequences are MNHNS and SASEGT. Trimming removed 1 base from V and 7 bases from J, with 17 bases in between. The length of the CDR3 is 15 residues. The CDR3 sequence is CASSEEGTWRGEQYF. CDR3 bases: TGTGCCAGCAGTGAAGAAGGGACCTGGAGGGGAGAGCAGTACTTC.

The rearrangement uses TRBV7-2 and TRBJ2-7; D is perhaps TRBD1 (6 bases). CDR3 size: 14 residues. The V gene's germline CDR1 is SGHTA and CDR2 FQGNSA. Deletions cut 5 bases from V and 0 bases from J, with 11 bases between. Here the CDR3 DNA reads TGTGCCAGCAGCCTACACAGGGACTCCTACGAGCAGTACTTC. Its translation: CASSLHRDSYEQYF.

The chain combines TRBV10-3 with TRBJ1-2; 9 nucleotides align to TRBD1. J was trimmed by 7 bases and V by 2 bases; bases with no gene match: 8. The CDR3 runs 15 residues. Germline loops: CDR1 ENHRY, CDR2 SYGVKD. In DNA form, the CDR3 reads TGTGCCATCAGTGAGGGGGTAGGACAGGGGTTTGGCTACACCTTC. Residues: CAISEGVGQGFGYTF.

The V gene is TRBV9, the J gene TRBJ2-7, with TRBD2 matching 14 bases. Trimming took 4 bases from V and 2 from J; bases not matched to a gene: 2. Germline CDR1 is SGDLS and CDR2 is YYNGEE. The CDR3 runs 15 residues. The CDR3 coding sequence is TGTGCCAGCAGCAGGACTAGCGGGGGGACCTACGAGCAGTACTTC. This sequence encodes CASSRTSGGTYEQYF. Full variable domain (outside the CDR3, taken from reference TRBV9 and TRBJ2-7): DSGVTQTPKHLITATGQRVTLRCSPRSGDLSVYWYQQSLDQGLQFLIQYYNGEERAKGNILERFSAQQFPDLHSELNLSSLELGDSALYFCASSRTSGGTYEQYFGPGTRLTVT.